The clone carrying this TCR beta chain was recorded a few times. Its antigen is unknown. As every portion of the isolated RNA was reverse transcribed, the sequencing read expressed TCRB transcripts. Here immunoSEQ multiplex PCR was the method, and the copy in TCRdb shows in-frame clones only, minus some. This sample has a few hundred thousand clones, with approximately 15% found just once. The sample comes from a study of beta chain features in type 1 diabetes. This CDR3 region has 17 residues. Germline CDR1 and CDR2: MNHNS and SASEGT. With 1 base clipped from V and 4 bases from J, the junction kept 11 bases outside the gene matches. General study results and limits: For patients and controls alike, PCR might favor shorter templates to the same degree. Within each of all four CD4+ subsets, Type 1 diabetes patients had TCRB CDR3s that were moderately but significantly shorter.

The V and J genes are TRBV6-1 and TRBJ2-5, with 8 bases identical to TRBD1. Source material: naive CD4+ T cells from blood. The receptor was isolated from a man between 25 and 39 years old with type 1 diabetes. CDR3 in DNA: TGTGCCAGCAGTGAAGACTTACGCAGGGGGCGCGGAGAGACCCAGTACTTC. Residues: CASSEDLRRGRGETQYF.